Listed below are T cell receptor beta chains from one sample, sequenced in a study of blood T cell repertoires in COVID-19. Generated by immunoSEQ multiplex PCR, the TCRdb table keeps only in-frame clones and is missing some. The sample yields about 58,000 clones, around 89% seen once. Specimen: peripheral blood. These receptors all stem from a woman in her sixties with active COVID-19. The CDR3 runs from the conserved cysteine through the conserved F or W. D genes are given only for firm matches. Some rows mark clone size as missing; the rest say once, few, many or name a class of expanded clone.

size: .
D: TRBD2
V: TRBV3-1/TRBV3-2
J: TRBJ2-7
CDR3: CASRSGGTYEQYF
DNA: TGTGCCAGCAGGAGCGGGGGTACCTACGAGCAGTACTTC

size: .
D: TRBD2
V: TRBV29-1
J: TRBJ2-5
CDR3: CSVRVAGGGETQYF
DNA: TGCAGCGTCCGCGTCGCCGGGGGGGGAGAGACCCAGTACTTC

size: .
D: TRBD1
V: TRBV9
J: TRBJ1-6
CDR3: CASSVGTGGNSPLHF
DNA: TGTGCCAGCAGCGTCGGGACAGGAGGTAATTCACCCCTCCACTTT

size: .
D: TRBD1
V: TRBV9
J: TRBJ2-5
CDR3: CASSVGQGQETQYF
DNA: TGTGCCAGCAGCGTCGGACAGGGCCAAGAGACCCAGTACTTC

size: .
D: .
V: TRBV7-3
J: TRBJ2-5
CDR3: CASSLTAGDRHQETQYF
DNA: TGTGCCAGCAGCTTAACTGCCGGTGACAGGCACCAAGAGACCCAGTACTTC

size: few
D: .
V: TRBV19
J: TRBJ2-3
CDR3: CASSWGPLGENTDTQYF
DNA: TGTGCCAGTAGTTGGGGCCCCCTAGGGGAAAACACAGATACGCAGTATTTT

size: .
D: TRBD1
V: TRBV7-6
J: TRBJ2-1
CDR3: CASSPGGGGLGTDEQFF
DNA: TGTGCCAGCAGCCCAGGGGGCGGAGGTCTCGGGACAGATGAGCAGTTCTTC

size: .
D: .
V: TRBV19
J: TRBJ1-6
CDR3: CASSGQPSSYNSPLHF
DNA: TGTGCCAGTAGTGGGCAGCCGAGCTCCTATAATTCACCCCTCCACTTT

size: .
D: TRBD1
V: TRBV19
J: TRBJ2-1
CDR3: CASSIGRDRGHEQFF
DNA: TGTGCCAGTAGTATAGGCCGGGACAGGGGGCATGAGCAGTTCTTC

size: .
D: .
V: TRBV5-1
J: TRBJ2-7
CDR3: CASQDSTYEQYF
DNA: TGCGCCAGCCAGGACAGCACCTACGAGCAGTACTTC

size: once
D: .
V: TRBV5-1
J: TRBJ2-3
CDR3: CASSLGAGSSRADTQYF
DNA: TGCGCCAGCAGCTTGGGGGCGGGATCGAGTCGCGCAGATACGCAGTATTTT